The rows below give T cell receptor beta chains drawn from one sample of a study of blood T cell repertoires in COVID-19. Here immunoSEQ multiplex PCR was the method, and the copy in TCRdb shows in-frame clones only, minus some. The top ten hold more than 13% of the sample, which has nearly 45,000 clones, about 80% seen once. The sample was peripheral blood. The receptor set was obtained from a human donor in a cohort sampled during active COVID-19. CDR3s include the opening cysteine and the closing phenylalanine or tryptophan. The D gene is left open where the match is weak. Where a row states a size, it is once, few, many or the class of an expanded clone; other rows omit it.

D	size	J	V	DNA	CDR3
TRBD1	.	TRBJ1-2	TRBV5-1	TGCGCCAGCAGCAGAGTGGGGACAGGGGGCGCCGGCGGCTACACCTTC	CASSRVGTGGAGGYTF
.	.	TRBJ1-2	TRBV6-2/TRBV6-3	TGTGCCAGCAGTTGGCGGGAATTCTATGGCTACACCTTC	CASSWREFYGYTF
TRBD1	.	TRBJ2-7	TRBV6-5	TGTGCCAGCAGTCGGACAGGGAAGGGGTCCTACGAGCAGTACTTC	CASSRTGKGSYEQYF
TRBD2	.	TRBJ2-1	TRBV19	TGTGCCACCCGCGGGAGTTCTAGTTACAATGAGCAGTTCTTC	CATRGSSSYNEQFF
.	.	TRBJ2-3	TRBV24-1	TGTGCCACCAGTGATTCCTCTGGAGGTCGCACAGATACGCAGTATTTT	CATSDSSGGRTDTQYF
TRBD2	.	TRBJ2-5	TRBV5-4	TGTGCCAGCAGCTCTCGACTAGCGGGAGTAGGGACCCAGTACTTC	CASSSRLAGVGTQYF
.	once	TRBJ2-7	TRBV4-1	TGCGCCAGCAGCCAAGGGACTGGAAGCTCCTACGAGCAGTACTTC	CASSQGTGSSYEQYF
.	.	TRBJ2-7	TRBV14	TGTGCCAGCAGCCTCGGCGTGGGAAGCGGGTACGAGCAGTACTTC	CASSLGVGSGYEQYF
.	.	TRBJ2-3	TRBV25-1	TGTGCCAGCAGTGACGGCGGACATCGCACAGATACGCAGTATTTT	CASSDGGHRTDTQYF
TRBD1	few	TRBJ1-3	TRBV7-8	TGTGCCAGCAGCTACAGGGGATCTGGAAACACCATATATTTT	CASSYRGSGNTIYF
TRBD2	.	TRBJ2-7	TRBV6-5	TGTGCCACCCGGACTAGCGGAACCTACGAGCAGTACTTC	CATRTSGTYEQYF
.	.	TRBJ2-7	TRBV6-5	TGTGCCAGCCGGGGGGCCAAGACCTACGAGCAGTACTTC	CASRGAKTYEQYF
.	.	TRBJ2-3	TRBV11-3	TGTGCCAGCAGCTTAGGGGTGGGAGTGGAAGATACGCAGTATTTT	CASSLGVGVEDTQYF
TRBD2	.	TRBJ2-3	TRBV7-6	TGTGCCAGCAGCCTAAATGTAGCGGGGGGGAGCACAGATACGCAGTATTTT	CASSLNVAGGSTDTQYF
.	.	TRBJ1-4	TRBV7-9	TGTGCCAGCAGCCCTATGGACAGTCATAATGAAAAACTGTTTTTT	CASSPMDSHNEKLFF
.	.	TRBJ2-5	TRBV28	TGTGCCAGCAGTTCCGGCAATCGAGGGACCCAGTACTTC	CASSSGNRGTQYF
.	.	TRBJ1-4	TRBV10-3	TGTGCCATCAGTGCAGAATTGACTAATGAAAAACTGTTTTTT	CAISAELTNEKLFF
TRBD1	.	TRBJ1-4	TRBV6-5	TGTGCCAGCAGTAGGGACAGGGACGAAAAACTGTTTTTT	CASSRDRDEKLFF
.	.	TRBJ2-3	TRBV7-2	TGTGCCAGCAGCTTTTTCGGGATGTTCACAGATACGCAGTATTTT	CASSFFGMFTDTQYF
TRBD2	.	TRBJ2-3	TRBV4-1	TGCGCCAGCAGCCAAGTTAGTGGGGGGGGCACAGATACGCAGTATTTT	CASSQVSGGGTDTQYF
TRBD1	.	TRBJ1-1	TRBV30	TGTGCCTGGAGTGTACAGGGGCGTCAAGCTTTCTTT	CAWSVQGRQAFF
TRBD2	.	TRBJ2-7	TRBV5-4	TGTGCCAGCAGCTTGCAGCGGGGGGTCTCCTACGAGCAGTACTTC	CASSLQRGVSYEQYF
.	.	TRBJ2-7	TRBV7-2	TGTGCCAGCAGCTTAGGGGCGGGGTCATACGAGCAGTACTTC	CASSLGAGSYEQYF
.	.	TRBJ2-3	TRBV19	TGTGCCAGTAGTATAGATCCTGTAACAGATACGCAGTATTTT	CASSIDPVTDTQYF
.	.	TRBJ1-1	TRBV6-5	TGTGCCAGCAAAGAGGACACTGAAGCTTTCTTT	CASKEDTEAFF
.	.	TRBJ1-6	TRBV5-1	TGCGCCAGCAGCTTGGATCCGGGTAATTCACCCCTCCACTTT	CASSLDPGNSPLHF
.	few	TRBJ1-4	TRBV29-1	TGCAGCGCCCTAAGGGGTACTAATGAAAAACTGTTTTTT	CSALRGTNEKLFF
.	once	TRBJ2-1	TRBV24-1	TGTGCCACCAGTGATTTCCGACCCCGGGGGCAGTTCTTC	CATSDFRPRGQFF
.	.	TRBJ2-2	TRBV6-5	TGTGCCAGCAGTTACTCGGGCGCGAACACCGGGGAGCTGTTTTTT	CASSYSGANTGELFF
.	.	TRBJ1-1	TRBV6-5	TGTGCCAGCCGAGGGTTTGTCGGTGAAGCTTTCTTT	CASRGFVGEAFF
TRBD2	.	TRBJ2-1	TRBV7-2	TGTGCCAGCAGCTTAGTATCTAGCGGGAAGTACAATGAGCAGTTCTTC	CASSLVSSGKYNEQFF
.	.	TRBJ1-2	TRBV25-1	TGTGCCAGCAGCACGACTGGTTATGGCTACACCTTC	CASSTTGYGYTF
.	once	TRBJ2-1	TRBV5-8	TGTGCCAGCAGCGGGGGGACAGCAAGCTCCTACAATGAGCAGTTCTTC	CASSGGTASSYNEQFF
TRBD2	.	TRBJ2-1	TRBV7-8	TGTGCCAGCAGCTCCCAAGCGGGAAGCCGCTACAATGAGCAGTTCTTC	CASSSQAGSRYNEQFF
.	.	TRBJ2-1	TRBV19	TGTGCCAGTAGTATCGCCCAACAAAATGAGCAGTTCTTC	CASSIAQQNEQFF
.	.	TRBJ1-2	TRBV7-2	TGTGCCAGCAGCTTTGGCAGGGCGGATGGCTACACCTTC	CASSFGRADGYTF
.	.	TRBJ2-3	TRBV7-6	TGTGCCAGCAGCGTGGACTTTTTTAGCACAGATACGCAGTATTTT	CASSVDFFSTDTQYF
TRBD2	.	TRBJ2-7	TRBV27	TGTGCCAGCAGGTCACTAGCGGGAGGCTACGAGCAGTACTTC	CASRSLAGGYEQYF
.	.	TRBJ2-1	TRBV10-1	TGCGCCAGCAGTAGTAGCCTACCAGGGGGAGCGGGTTACAATGAGCAGTTCTTC	CASSSSLPGGAGYNEQFF
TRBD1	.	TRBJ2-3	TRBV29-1	TGCAGCGTTGCCCGGACAGGGGGTGGGAATACGCAGTATTTT	CSVARTGGGNTQYF
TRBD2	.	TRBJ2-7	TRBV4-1	TGCGCCAGCAGCCCCGAGACTAGCGGGCGAAACTACGAGCAGTACTTC	CASSPETSGRNYEQYF
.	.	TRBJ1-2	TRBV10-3	TGTGCCATCAGTGACGGAGGGGAGACTAACTATGGCTACACCTTC	CAISDGGETNYGYTF
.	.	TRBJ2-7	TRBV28	TGTGCCAGCAGTCACCTCCGACTCGATTCCTACGAGCAGTACTTC	CASSHLRLDSYEQYF
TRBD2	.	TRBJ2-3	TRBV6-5	TGTGCCAGCAGTTGGGACTACCCCACAGATACGCAGTATTTT	CASSWDYPTDTQYF
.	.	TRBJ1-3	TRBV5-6	TGTGCCAGCAGCGCTATACAGGGAAACACCATATATTTT	CASSAIQGNTIYF
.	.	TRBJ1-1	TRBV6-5	TGTGCCAGCAGCCGCGCGGGGCCGAACACTGAAGCTTTCTTT	CASSRAGPNTEAFF
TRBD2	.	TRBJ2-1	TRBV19	TGTGCCAGTAGTGTAGCGGGAGGGGGCTCCTACAATGAGCAGTTCTTC	CASSVAGGGSYNEQFF
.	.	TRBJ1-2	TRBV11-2	TGTGCCAGCAGCTTAGATATCCCGACAGGTGAAGGCTACACCTTC	CASSLDIPTGEGYTF
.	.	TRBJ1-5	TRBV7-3	TGTGCCAGCAGCTTAGGGAGAGATCAGCCCCAGCATTTT	CASSLGRDQPQHF
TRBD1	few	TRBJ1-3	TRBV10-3	TGTGCCATCAGTACCGGGACAGAATACTCTGGAAACACCATATATTTT	CAISTGTEYSGNTIYF
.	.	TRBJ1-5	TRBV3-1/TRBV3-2	TGTGCCAGCAGCCAAGGCGGTAGCAATCAGCCCCAGCATTTT	CASSQGGSNQPQHF